These 24 T cell receptor beta chains were sequenced from one sample in a study of cytomegalovirus exposure and HLA in healthy donors (dated by TCRdb to the late 2010s). The method behind the library was the immunoSEQ multiplex PCR assay. For the multiplex PCR, a mixture combining 60 forward primers for TCR Vbeta segments and 13 reverse primers for TCR Jbeta segments was used. As stored in TCRdb, this immuneACCESS dataset retains in-frame rearrangements with V and J assigned. A fraction of the clones does not appear; measured against another copy, unresolved V genes explain less than half of the discrepancy, and the remainder lacks a known reason. This sample has about 150,000 clones in its table, and more than 75% of those were observed once. The ten largest clones take up approximately 1.5% of the sample. Sample: PBMCs. These receptors were collected from a male donor in good health and CMV-seronegative.

The V and J genes are TRBV7-9 and TRBJ1-5, with D unclear. Trimming cost V 1 base and J 4 bases, with 8 bases left between them. The CDR3 length is 14 residues. Germline CDR1 and CDR2: SEHNR and FQNEAQ (reference sequence). CDR3 DNA sequence: TGTGCCAGCAGCTTAGGGCAGTCTAATCAGCCCCAGCATTTT. It translates to CASSLGQSNQPQHF.

The genes are TRBV2 and TRBJ2-7; TRBD2 is a possible D gene (6 bases). The germline CDR1 and CDR2 sequences are SNHLY and FYNNEI. This CDR3 spans 15 amino acids. Deletions cut 7 bases from V and 6 bases from J, with 22 bases between. CDR3 amino acids: CASTSLEGGRGEQYF. The DNA of the CDR3 is TGTGCCAGCACCAGCCTAGAGGGAGGTCGTGGCGAGCAGTACTTC. The entire variable domain, with the rest obtained from reference TRBV2 and TRBJ2-7, is as follows: EPEVTQTPSHQVTQMGQEVILRCVPISNHLYFYWYRQILGQKVEFLVSFYNNEISEKSEIFDDQFSVERPDGSNFTLKIRSTKLEDSAMYFCASTSLEGGRGEQYFGPGTRLTVT.

This clone turned up a few times. The CDR3 bases are TGTGCCAGCAGTTCGGAGGAGAACACTGAAGCTTTCTTT. Encoded protein: CASSSEENTEAFF. The V gene is TRBV6-4, the J gene TRBJ1-1; D is ambiguous. Trimming took off 5 bases at V and 1 base at J, with 8 bases between the two ends. Per germline, CDR1 MRHNA and CDR2 SNTAGT. This CDR3 comprises 13 residues.

The rearrangement joins TRBV9 to TRBJ2-1; TRBD2 is a possible D gene (6 bases). Germline V CDR1 and CDR2: SGDLS, YYNGEE. Trimming stripped 2 bases from V and 7 bases from J, with 13 bases between. The CDR3 is made up of 14 amino acids. Here the CDR3 DNA reads TGTGCCAGCAGCGTCCGGGAGCAGCGTAATGAGCAGTTCTTC. This codes for CASSVREQRNEQFF.

The rearrangement uses TRBV5-1 and TRBJ2-5; 7 bases are shared with TRBD1. With 7 bases clipped from V and 2 bases from J, the junction kept 5 bases outside the gene matches. The CDR3 loop spans 13 amino acids. The germline gives CDR1 SGHRS, CDR2 YFSETQ. CDR3: CASRTGPQETQYF. The CDR3 nucleotides are TGCGCCAGCCGGACAGGCCCACAAGAGACCCAGTACTTC.

This chain links TRBV5-1 with TRBJ1-3, with TRBD1 as a possible D gene (6 bases). Germline-derived CDR1 and CDR2 are SGHRS and YFSETQ. Between the trimmed V and J ends, which lost 0 bases and 0 bases, there was a span of 13 bases. The CDR3 loop spans 17 amino acids. The CDR3 reads CASSLALGASSGNTIYF. CDR3 sequence (DNA): TGCGCCAGCAGCTTGGCCTTGGGGGCGAGCTCTGGAAACACCATATATTTT.

This sequence joins TRBV7-2 and TRBJ2-2; D perhaps matches TRBD2 (6 bases). CDR3 length: 15 residues. The germline CDR1 and CDR2 sequences are SGHTA and FQGNSA. V shed 1 base and J shed 4 bases, with 10 bases lying between them. CDR3 residues: CASSLELAGTGELFF. As DNA, the CDR3 is TGTGCCAGCAGCTTAGAACTAGCCGGCACCGGGGAGCTGTTTTTT.

The chain links TRBV30 to TRBJ2-1, with a weak D call TRBD2 (7 bases). Germline V gives CDR1 GTSNPN, CDR2 SVGIG (reference sequence). Trimming pared 0 bases from V and 15 bases from J, leaving 12 bases between. The CDR3 loop spans 11 amino acids. The CDR3 reads CAWSVGGGRFF. In DNA, the CDR3 is TGTGCCTGGAGTGTAGGGGGGGGTAGGTTCTTC.

The chain recombines TRBV5-6 with TRBJ1-2; D is possibly TRBD1 (5 bases). The CDR3 length is 15 residues. CDR1 is SGHDT, CDR2 YYEEEE, per germline. The V and J ends lost 0 bases and 3 bases respectively, with 12 bases between them. The CDR3 loop is CASSLGIGGDYGYTF. The CDR3 DNA is TGTGCCAGCAGCTTGGGGATCGGGGGGGACTATGGCTACACCTTC.

This sequence joins TRBV7-2 and TRBJ2-7; D might be TRBD2 (5 bases). Trimming took 3 bases from V and 4 from J, leaving 10 bases between them. CDR1 SGHTA and CDR2 FQGNSA come from the germline V gene. The CDR3 consists of 13 residues. CDR3 bases: TGTGCCAGCAGCTTGGAGGTCAAGTACGAGCAGTACTTC. Its protein product is CASSLEVKYEQYF. Using reference TRBV7-2 and TRBJ2-7 for the parts outside the CDR3, the full variable domain is GAGVSQSPSNKVTEKGKDVELRCDPISGHTALYWYRQSLGQGLEFLIYFQGNSAPDKSGLPSDRFSAERTGGSVSTLTIQRTQQEDSAVYLCASSLEVKYEQYFGPGTRLTVT.

The chain joins TRBV7-8 to TRBJ2-5; 7 bases match TRBD1. The V and J ends lost 4 bases and 1 base, in that order; junction bases with no gene match: 9. This CDR3 has 16 residues. Per germline, CDR1 SGHVS and CDR2 FQNEAQ. CDR3 in amino acids: CASSSRRGPGQETQYF. The CDR3, as DNA: TGTGCCAGCAGCTCCAGAAGGGGGCCCGGCCAAGAGACCCAGTACTTC.

The rearrangement joins TRBV7-3 to TRBJ1-2, with a tentative D call TRBD1 (5 bases). CDR3 size: 15 residues. Trimming took 5 bases from V and 0 from J, leaving 13 bases between them. From germline, CDR1 is SGHTA and CDR2 FQGTGA. This chain's CDR3 is CASSPSGDPNYGYTF. The CDR3 nucleotides are TGTGCCAGCAGCCCCAGCGGGGACCCTAACTATGGCTACACCTTC.

This sequence joins TRBV28 and TRBJ1-2; 9 bases fit TRBD1. The CDR3 spans 13 residues. CDR1 is MDHEN, CDR2 SYDVKM, per germline. J was trimmed by 4 bases and V by 3 bases; bases with no gene match: 0. CDR3 protein: CASSLGQGYGYTF. CDR3 coding DNA: TGTGCCAGCAGTTTGGGACAGGGCTATGGCTACACCTTC.

The CDR3 region is CASSPGLAGDTPMGTQYF. CDR3 in DNA: TGTGCCAGCAGTCCGGGACTAGCGGGAGACACCCCAATGGGGACCCAGTACTTC. This rearrangement joins TRBV28 to TRBJ2-5; 14 nucleotides line up with TRBD2. Trimming cost V 5 bases and J 7 bases; bases outside gene matches: 15. The CDR3 has 18 residues. CDR1 MDHEN and CDR2 SYDVKM come from the germline V gene.

The chain recombines TRBV4-3 with TRBJ2-1, with D uncertain. The CDR3 runs 18 residues. V lost 0 bases, J lost 0 bases, and 15 bases lay in between. Germline CDR1 reads LGHNA; CDR2 reads YSLEER. The CDR3 coding sequence is TGCGCCAGCAGCCAAGATTCAGGCGCGCCAAGCTCCTACAATGAGCAGTTCTTC. Amino acid sequence: CASSQDSGAPSSYNEQFF.

This chain links TRBV27 with TRBJ1-1; 12 positions agree with TRBD1. In germline, CDR1 is MNHEY, CDR2 SMNVEV (reference sequence). The CDR3 consists of 16 residues. V was pared by 1 base and J by 5 bases, with 5 bases of the junction left unmatched. CDR3 sequence: CASSLLGQGAKTEAFF. The CDR3 DNA sequence: TGTGCCAGCAGTTTATTGGGACAGGGGGCTAAGACTGAAGCTTTCTTT.

The chain combines TRBV6-5 with TRBJ2-7; 7 bases are a match to TRBD1. The CDR3 is 14 residues long. The junction had 7 bases not matched to a gene; V was cut back by 5 bases and J by 3 bases. The germline V gene has CDR1 MNHEY and CDR2 SVGAGI. The CDR3 is CASSHRDSYYEQYF. CDR3 DNA sequence: TGTGCCAGCAGTCACCGGGACAGTTACTACGAGCAGTACTTC.

In this sample, this clone turned up a few times. Distinct nucleotide sequences in the sample also encode this CDR3. The gene calls are TRBV18 and TRBJ2-7; 9 bases map to TRBD1. This CDR3 is 15 amino acids long. V shed 3 bases, J shed 7 bases, and the junction held 10 bases outside the gene matches. Germline-derived CDR1 and CDR2 are KGHSH and LQKENI. The chain's CDR3 is CASSPRDRVSLEQYF. The CDR3 DNA is TGTGCCAGCTCACCCCGGGACAGGGTCTCCCTTGAGCAGTACTTC.

The chain is built from TRBV6-6 and TRBJ1-1; TRBD1 matches at 7 bases. Germline CDR1 reads MNHNY; CDR2 reads SVGAGI (reference sequence). The CDR3 has 12 amino acids. With V trimmed by 6 bases and J by 5 bases, 3 bases remained unmatched. CDR3 nucleotides: TGTGCCAGCAGCCGACAGGGTACTGAAGCTTTCTTT. Translating gives CASSRQGTEAFF.

The rearrangement joins TRBV12-2 to TRBJ2-1; no DNA check was done on the table's D call, TRBD2. TRBV12-2 is annotated as a pseudogene. The CDR3 runs 14 residues. In DNA form, the CDR3 reads TGTGCAAGTCTCCTAGCGGGAGGGTACAATGAGCAGTTCTTC. Its translation is CASLLAGGYNEQFF.

The chain couples TRBV19 to TRBJ1-5, with D unclear. This CDR3 is built from 16 residues. V was cut by 0 bases and J by 7 bases, with 16 bases left in between. The germline V gene encodes CDR1 LNHDA and CDR2 SQIVND (reference sequence). CDR3 in DNA: TGTGCCAGTAGTATAGATGAAGCTAGGTTCTGGCAGCCCCAGCATTTT. It encodes CASSIDEARFWQPQHF.

The V and J genes are TRBV7-6 and TRBJ2-2, with D perhaps matching TRBD2 (5 bases). The length of the CDR3 is 14 residues. Germline-derived CDR1 and CDR2 are SGHVS and FNYEAQ. V was clipped by 1 base and J by 8 bases, with 11 bases between them. Written as DNA, the CDR3 is TGTGCCAGCAGCTTAGGAGAGGGATCTGGGGAGCTGTTTTTT. Translating it yields CASSLGEGSGELFF.

The chain carries TRBV6-1 and TRBJ2-3; the match to TRBD1 covers 9 bases. The CDR3 length is 13 residues. Trimming at V came to 6 bases and at J to 6 bases, leaving 4 bases not matched to a gene. CDR1 and CDR2 from the germline V gene are MNHNS and SASEGT. CDR3 loop: CASRQGAIDTQYF. In nucleotides, the CDR3 is TGTGCCAGCAGACAGGGGGCGATCGATACGCAGTATTTT.

The genes are TRBV7-8 and TRBJ2-3, with a tentative D call TRBD2 (5 bases). This CDR3 region has 15 residues. Deletions cut 2 bases from V and 3 bases from J, with 12 bases between. CDR1 and CDR2 from the germline V gene are SGHVS and FQNEAQ. CDR3 sequence: CASSLPRTFTDTQYF. The CDR3 coding sequence is TGTGCCAGCAGCTTACCGCGGACTTTTACAGATACGCAGTATTTT. The entire variable domain, with the rest obtained from reference TRBV7-8 and TRBJ2-3, is as follows: GAGVSQSPRYKVAKRGQDVALRCDPISGHVSLFWYQQALGQGPEFLTYFQNEAQLDKSGLPSDRFFAERPEGSVSTLKIQRTQQEDSAVYLCASSLPRTFTDTQYFGPGTRLTVL.